This T cell receptor (beta chain) was sequenced for a study of blood T cell repertoires in COVID-19. Study information: Sites across the United States, Italy and Spain contributed samples from acute and convalescent COVID-19. In each case, the material was cDNA or gDNA derived from T cells, B-cell-depleted T cells, or PBMCs.

Per the authors' pipeline: Quantification of nucleated cells was approximated via reference gene primer amplification. The table came from immunoSEQ multiplex PCR; TCRdb's copy has only in-frame clones and leaves some out. That table is the source of V, J and clone size, and D and trimming were worked out from the DNA. The sample lists over 25,000 clones; more than 70% were seen once. This clone was counted once. The germline gives CDR1 MNHEY, CDR2 SMNVEV (reference sequence). After removal of 6 bases from V and 3 bases from J, the junction contained 6 bases not matched to a gene. The CDR3 spans 14 residues.

Sequencing was performed on peripheral blood. The genes are TRBV27 and TRBJ2-7; TRBD1 matches at 9 bases. The TCR comes from a human donor in a cohort sampled during active COVID-19. The CDR3 DNA reads as TGTGCCAGCAGGCACACAGGGGGCTACTACGAGCAGTACTTC. This translates into CASRHTGGYYEQYF.